The rows below give T cell receptor beta chains drawn from one sample of a study of T-cell memory formation after mild COVID-19. In TCRdb, the 5' RACE reads were re-called with MiXCR into one record per CDR3 protein. Here the sample spans 550,000 to 700,000 distinct CDR3 sequences, 15% to 20% being singletons. Sequencing used PBMCs or a T cell subset sorted from them (not recorded which). The receptor set was obtained from an adult woman who had mild COVID-19 (a few samples of this study predate the infection). Cell type and time point are not known. Each CDR3 is given with its conserved first and last residue. D genes are given only for firm matches. Clone size is given for some rows only: seen once, a few or many times, or a class if the clone is expanded.

clone_size j_call v_call d_call cdr3_nt cdr3_aa
NA TRBJ2-5 TRBV7-9 NA TGTGCCAGCAGCAATCCCGTTGGGGGGAAAGAGACCCAGTACTTC CASSNPVGGKETQYF
NA TRBJ1-1 TRBV30 TRBD1 TGTGCCCTGGGGACAGGGGTGAACACTGAAGCTTTCTTT CALGTGVNTEAFF
NA TRBJ2-7 TRBV9 TRBD1 TGTGCCAGCAGCGTAGCGGGCGAGACAGGGTTATGGGAGCAGTACTTC CASSVAGETGLWEQYF
few TRBJ1-3 TRBV7-2 NA TGTGCCAGCAGCTTAGTAGGGGGGCAGGCTGGAAACACCATATATTTT CASSLVGGQAGNTIYF
few TRBJ2-5 TRBV19 NA TGTGCCAGTAGTGAAACAGGTGGAGAGACCCAGTACTTC CASSETGGETQYF
few TRBJ1-5 TRBV12-3/TRBV12-4 NA TGTGCCAGCAGTTTGGGCAAAAAGGAGCCAAATCAGCCCCAGCATTTT CASSLGKKEPNQPQHF
NA TRBJ2-7 TRBV5-1 NA TGCGCCAGCAGCTTGGAACCCGCACCCTACGAGCAGTACTTC CASSLEPAPYEQYF
many TRBJ2-7 TRBV3-1 NA TGTGCCAGCAGCCAGTCGGTGTTGGAAAACTACGAGCAGTACTTC CASSQSVLENYEQYF
few TRBJ2-5 TRBV29-1 TRBD2 TGCAGCGTTGAAGAGACTAGCGGGATCGAGACCCAGTACTTC CSVEETSGIETQYF
NA TRBJ1-2 TRBV5-6 NA TGTGCCAGCAGCCGACAAAGCAACTATGGCTACACCTTC CASSRQSNYGYTF
NA TRBJ2-3 TRBV9 NA TGTGCCAGCAGCGTTTTGACGGAAAGCACAGATACGCAGTATTTT CASSVLTESTDTQYF
few TRBJ1-4 TRBV5-1 NA TGCGCCAGCAGCTCCGGTGTGGTGGGCTCCAATGAAAAACTGTTTTTT CASSSGVVGSNEKLFF
few TRBJ1-6 TRBV3-1 NA TGTGCCAGCAGCCAGGCCTCAGGGCGAAATTCACCCCTCCACTTT CASSQASGRNSPLHF
few TRBJ2-2 TRBV4-1 NA TGCGCCAGCAGCCGGGGGACACAGCGGGAGAACACCGGGGAGCTGTTTTTT CASSRGTQRENTGELFF
NA TRBJ2-7 TRBV7-9 NA TGTGCCAGCGCCAGGCCGGGGCCTTACGAGCAGTACTTC CASARPGPYEQYF
NA TRBJ1-3 TRBV28 NA TGTGCCAGCAGTTTATGGAGCTCTGGAAACACCATATATTTT CASSLWSSGNTIYF
few TRBJ2-7 TRBV20-1 NA TGCAGTGGGTCGAGCCGGGATTCCCCCTACGAGCAGTACTTC CSGSSRDSPYEQYF
few TRBJ2-3 TRBV2 NA TGTGCCAGCAGTGAAGGGGCGACAACTTACACAGATACGCAGTATTTT CASSEGATTYTDTQYF
NA TRBJ1-1 TRBV12-2 NA TGTGCAAGTCGCTTAGAAGGGAACACTGAAGCTTTCTTT CASRLEGNTEAFF
few TRBJ2-7 TRBV6-1 NA TGTGCCAGCAGTTTCCGTGCGGGGGCCTCCTCCTACGAGCAGTACTTC CASSFRAGASSYEQYF
few TRBJ2-1 TRBV20-1 NA TGCAGTGCCCACGGTAACCAAAATGTCTACAATGAGCAGTTCTTC CSAHGNQNVYNEQFF
few TRBJ2-7 TRBV6-5 NA TGTGCCAGCATGGAGGGGGCCGACTACGAGCAGTACTTC CASMEGADYEQYF
NA TRBJ2-5 TRBV7-9 TRBD2 TGTGCCAGCAGCCCCGGACTAGCGGCTCCCCGGGAGACCCAGTACTTC CASSPGLAAPRETQYF
many TRBJ2-1 TRBV6-2/TRBV6-3 NA TGTGCCAGCAGTTCGGATCCCTCCTACAATGAGCAGTTCTTC CASSSDPSYNEQFF
few TRBJ1-1 TRBV9 TRBD1 TGTGCCAGCAGCGTAGAAGGGGGGACAGGGGAAGCTTTCTTT CASSVEGGTGEAFF
NA TRBJ1-1 TRBV5-4 TRBD1 TGTGCCAGCAGCTCGACAGGGGTTGCTGAAGCTTTCTTT CASSSTGVAEAFF
few TRBJ2-1 TRBV9 NA TGTGCCAGCTCCGTATCTGGTAGTTTAGGAAGCTCCTACAATGAGCAGTTCTTC CASSVSGSLGSSYNEQFF
few TRBJ1-1 TRBV6-5 NA TGTGCCAGCAGTAGAGAGGCGGTAGGCCCCTCTGAAGCTTTCTTT CASSREAVGPSEAFF
NA TRBJ2-7 TRBV6-1 NA TGTGCCAGCCACGGCGGCGGCCAGTCCTACGAGCAGTACTTC CASHGGGQSYEQYF
few TRBJ2-7 TRBV15 NA TGTGCCACCTCCTACGTGCCAGGGGTCTCCTACGAGCAGTACTTC CATSYVPGVSYEQYF
once TRBJ1-4 TRBV19 NA TGTGCCAGTAACCATAGGGGGGGATCGGCTAATGAAAAACTGTTTTTT CASNHRGGSANEKLFF